Here is one T cell receptor beta chain with its context. The data are from a study of blood T cell repertoires in COVID-19. At the level of the study: Sites in the United States, Italy and Spain provided acute and convalescent COVID-19 samples. Sources were T cells, B-cell-depleted T cells, or PBMCs; the material itself was cDNA or gDNA.

Methods used by the authors: Estimates of nucleated cell counts were drawn from the amplification of reference gene primers. Clones were read by immunoSEQ multiplex PCR, and TCRdb kept only the in-frame ones, dropping some. V and J calls and clone size are as listed in that table; D and trimming were resolved from the DNA. The sample yields 95,000 to 100,000 clones, roughly 92% seen once. The CDR3 covers 15 residues. Germline loops: CDR1 MNHEY, CDR2 SVGAGI. V lost 0 bases and J 3 bases, leaving 11 bases between the germline ends. Sequenced input: peripheral blood. This receptor was identified in a man over 45 with active COVID-19. V and J are TRBV6-5 and TRBJ1-1; D is perhaps TRBD1 (6 bases). This CDR3 reads CASSYSRTAYTEAFF. CDR3 DNA sequence: TGTGCCAGCAGTTACTCGAGGACAGCCTACACTGAAGCTTTCTTT.